The clone carrying this T cell receptor beta chain was counted only a few times. In TCRdb, the RT-PCR reads were re-called with MiXCR into one record per CDR3 protein. This sample has fewer than 700,000 distinct CDR3 sequences, with approximately 12% found just once. This sample is drawn from a study of response to subunit inactivated influenza vaccine. Trimming left V 4 bases short and J 1 base short, with 17 bases between. Germline assignment: CDR1 MNHEY and CDR2 SMNVEV (reference sequence). This CDR3 is 16 amino acids long. This clonotype was sampled from a man aged 45-60 years who received an inactivated influenza vaccine. The rearrangement joins TRBV27 to TRBJ2-7; D gene ambiguous. Material: PBMCs from blood, obtained roughly 6 weeks after vaccination. CDR3 residues: CASSSPPVGPSYEQYF. The DNA for the CDR3 is TGTGCCAGCAGTTCTCCCCCCGTCGGGCCATCCTACGAGCAGTACTTC.